This entry features one TCR beta chain sequence. The antigen is not known. The sample is drawn from a study of T cells in localized non-small cell lung cancer. V dropped 6 bases and J dropped 14; count of bases not matched to a gene: 10. The CDR3 totals 12 residues. Germline V gene data show CDR1 as KGHSH and CDR2 as LQKENI. Libraries were prepared by immunoSEQ multiplex PCR; TCRdb keeps only in-frame clonotypes and omits some of them. The sample records approximately 49,000 clones, roughly 77% being singletons. Whole-study results and caveats: Because sequencing included only one region (of the tumor), heterogeneity remains possible. Longer overall survival accompanied higher blood T cell density.

The receptor was isolated from a man aged 40 to 69 with stage I squamous cell lung carcinoma. The specimen was peripheral blood, collected before any cancer treatment. V and J are TRBV18 and TRBJ1-2, with TRBD1 matching over 9 bases. The CDR3 DNA is TGTGCCAGCTCGACGGGTAACAGGGGGCGGACCTTC. It encodes CASSTGNRGRTF.